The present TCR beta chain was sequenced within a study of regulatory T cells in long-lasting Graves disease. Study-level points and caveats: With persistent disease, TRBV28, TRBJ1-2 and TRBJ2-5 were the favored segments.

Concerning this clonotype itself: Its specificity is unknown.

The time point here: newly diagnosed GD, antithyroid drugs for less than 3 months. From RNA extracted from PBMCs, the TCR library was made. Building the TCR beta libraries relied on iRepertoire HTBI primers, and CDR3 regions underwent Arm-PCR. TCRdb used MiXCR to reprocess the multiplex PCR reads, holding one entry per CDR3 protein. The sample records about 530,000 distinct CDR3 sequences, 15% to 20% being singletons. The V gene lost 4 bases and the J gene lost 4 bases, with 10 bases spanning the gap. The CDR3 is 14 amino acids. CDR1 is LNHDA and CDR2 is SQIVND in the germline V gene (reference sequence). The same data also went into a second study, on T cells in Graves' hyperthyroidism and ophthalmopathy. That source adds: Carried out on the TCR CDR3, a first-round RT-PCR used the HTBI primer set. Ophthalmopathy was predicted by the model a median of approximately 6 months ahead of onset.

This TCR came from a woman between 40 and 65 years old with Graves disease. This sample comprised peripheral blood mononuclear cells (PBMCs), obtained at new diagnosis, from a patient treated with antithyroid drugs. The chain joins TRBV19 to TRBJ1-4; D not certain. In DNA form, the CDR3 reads TGTGCCAGTAGTACGACATACAGTAATGAAAAACTGTTTTTT. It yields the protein CASSTTYSNEKLFF.